Shown below are 19 T cell receptor beta chains from a single sample sequenced in a study of T-cell reconstitution after alpha-beta-depleted transplantation in children. Unique molecular identifiers were incorporated when the TCRbeta library was constructed. TCRdb analysed the PCR reads with MiXCR anew, one entry per CDR3 protein. The repertoire includes approximately 270,000 distinct CDR3 sequences, around 9.6% of them detected once, and 10% sits in the top ten. The material was PBMCs from the stem cell graft donor, obtained from the stem cell graft. These receptors came from a human donor who donated a stem cell graft to a child with SCID.

The rearrangement joins TRBV6-1 to TRBJ2-2; possible D gene TRBD2, 7 bases. Germline V lookup: CDR1 MNHNS, CDR2 SASEGT. CDR3 length equals 15 residues. With 6 bases removed from V and 9 bases from J, the gap between germline ends came to 20 bases. CDR3 nucleotides: TGTGCCAGCAGCCCCACTGGCGGGGGCCACCGGGAGCTGTTTTTT. As protein: CASSPTGGGHRELFF.

This clonotype was detected many times. The chain combines TRBV6-5 with TRBJ2-5; tentative D call: TRBD2 (6 bases). CDR3 length: 16 residues. V was shortened by 2 bases and J by 2 bases, with 15 bases between the two germline ends. CDR1 and CDR2 from the germline V gene are MNHEY and SVGAGI. CDR3 bases: TGTGCCAGCAGTTACACCTGGATGGGGGGACAAGAGACCCAGTACTTC. Its protein product is CASSYTWMGGQETQYF.

This clonotype was recorded many times. V is TRBV19 and J is TRBJ2-3; the match to TRBD2 covers 11 bases. J lost 4 bases, V lost 6 bases, and 3 bases had no gene match. This CDR3 contains 14 residues. The V gene's germline CDR1 is LNHDA and CDR2 SQIVND (reference sequence). The CDR3 DNA reads as TGTGCCAGTAGCGAGGGACTAGCGGCAGATACGCAGTATTTT. Translated: CASSEGLAADTQYF.

The chain carries TRBV6-5 and TRBJ2-5; maybe TRBD2 (6 bases). V gave up 1 base and J gave up 2 bases, with 17 bases separating them. This CDR3 region has 17 residues. Germline lookup yields CDR1 MNHEY and CDR2 SVGAGI. This CDR3 reads CASSYYPGTRLQETQYF. In nucleotides, the CDR3 is TGTGCCAGCAGTTACTACCCCGGGACTCGCCTACAAGAGACCCAGTACTTC.

J is TRBJ1-2 and V is TRBV12-3 or TRBV12-4, with D possibly matching TRBD1 (6 bases). V was pared by 3 bases and J by 6 bases, with 11 bases between. This CDR3 is 13 amino acids long. This CDR3 is CASSLGRGNGYTF. The CDR3 DNA reads as TGTGCCAGCAGTTTGGGCAGGGGAAATGGCTACACCTTC.

This clonotype was detected ten times or more. The rearrangement links TRBV2 to TRBJ2-2; D ambiguous. Germline V gene data show CDR1 as SNHLY and CDR2 as FYNNEI. V lost 6 bases, J lost 1 base, and 9 bases lay in between. The CDR3 is made up of 14 amino acids. Here the CDR3 reads CASRSHGNTGELFF. The DNA of the CDR3 is TGTGCCAGCAGATCGCACGGGAACACCGGGGAGCTGTTTTTT.

The rearrangement joins TRBV6-5 to TRBJ2-1; no clear D gene. V shed 2 bases and J shed 5 bases, with 7 bases lying between them. Germline V gene lookup returns CDR1 MNHEY and CDR2 SVGAGI. The CDR3 is made up of 13 amino acids. The CDR3 bases are TGTGCCAGCAGTTACGGGCGGAACAATGAGCAGTTCTTC. The encoded protein is CASSYGRNNEQFF.

In this sample, this clonotype turned up a few times. The gene calls are TRBV9 and TRBJ2-2; 10 bases map to TRBD1. After removal of 9 bases from V and 6 bases from J, the junction contained 2 bases not matched to a gene. In germline, CDR1 is SGDLS, CDR2 YYNGEE. The CDR3 is made up of 12 amino acids. CDR3 residues: CATGQGAGELFF. In nucleotides, the CDR3 is TGTGCCACCGGACAGGGGGCCGGGGAGCTGTTTTTT.

The chain employs TRBV5-5 and TRBJ1-1; D is undetermined. The CDR3 is 14 residues long. V was shortened by 4 bases and J by 1 base, with 11 bases between the two germline ends. Germline lookup yields CDR1 SGHKS and CDR2 YYEKEE (reference sequence). CDR3 loop: CASSPQARNTEAFF. The CDR3 region has the DNA TGTGCCAGCAGCCCGCAAGCCAGGAACACTGAAGCTTTCTTT. The complete variable domain, with remaining parts taken from reference TRBV5-5 and TRBJ1-1, reads DAGVTQSPTHLIKTRGQQVTLRCSPISGHKSVSWYQQVLGQGPQFIFQYYEKEERGRGNFPDRFSARQFPNYSSELNVNALLLGDSALYLCASSPQARNTEAFFGQGTRLTVV.

This clonotype was recorded a few times. The CDR3: CATSETAPGELFF. The CDR3 DNA is TGTGCCACCAGTGAAACGGCCCCCGGGGAGCTGTTTTTT. The genes are TRBV24-1 and TRBJ2-2; D remains ambiguous. This CDR3 region has 13 residues. V lost 4 bases and J lost 6, with 8 bases in between. Germline CDR1 and CDR2: KGHDR and SFDVKD.

This clonotype was counted a few times. This chain connects TRBV10-3 to TRBJ1-1; D remains unclear. Looked up from germline, CDR1 is ENHRY and CDR2 is SYGVKD. Trimming cost V 0 bases and J 5 bases, with 13 bases left between them. The CDR3 runs 15 residues. The CDR3: CAISESVGMGTEAFF. For the CDR3, the DNA is TGTGCCATCAGTGAGTCGGTTGGGATGGGTACTGAAGCTTTCTTT.

This clonotype was counted only a few times. The chain links TRBV20-1 to TRBJ2-1; 10 bases are shared with TRBD2. V lost 3 bases, J lost 6 bases, and 8 bases stayed unmatched. CDR3 length: 15 residues. CDR1 is DFQATT and CDR2 is SNEGSKA in the germline V gene (reference sequence). The DNA of the CDR3 is TGCAGTGCTAGTAGCAGCGGGGGGGCCACCAATGAGCAGTTCTTC. Translated, it gives CSASSSGGATNEQFF.

Notes on this clonotype: A much larger clone differs from this one at a single base, so this may be a read error. The V and J genes are TRBV9 and TRBJ2-2; TRBD1 or TRBD2 may be the D gene (5 bases each). Trimming removed 2 bases at V and 5 bases at J, with 16 bases between. The CDR3 length is 16 residues. From germline, CDR1 is SGDLS and CDR2 YYNGEE. CDR3 in amino acids: CASSVGVDMTTGELFF. The CDR3 DNA is TGTGCCAGCAGCGTGGGGGTGGATATGACTACCGGGGAGCTGTTTTTT. The full variable domain, with the rest looked up from reference TRBV9 and TRBJ2-2, is DSGVTQTPKHLITATGQRVTLRCSPRSGDLSVYWYQQSLDQGLQFLIQYYNGEERAKGNILERFSAQQFPDLHSELNLSSLELGDSALYFCASSVGVDMTTGELFFGEGSRLTVL.

Ten or more counts support this clonotype. The gene calls are TRBV6-2 or TRBV6-3 and TRBJ2-7, with D perhaps matching TRBD1 (6 bases). Germline CDR1 reads MNHEY; CDR2 reads SVGEGT. Trimming removed 2 bases from V and 0 bases from J, with 11 bases in between. The CDR3 has 15 residues. The CDR3 DNA reads TGTGCCAGCAGTTACACCGGGACATTCTCCTACGAGCAGTACTTC. This encodes CASSYTGTFSYEQYF.

This clonotype was seen many times. V gene TRBV10-3 combines with J gene TRBJ2-7, with 9 bases identical to TRBD2. CDR1 and CDR2 from the germline V gene are ENHRY and SYGVKD. The CDR3 extends over 15 amino acids. Trimming took 4 bases from V and 3 from J; bases not matched to a gene: 7. Here the CDR3 DNA reads TGTGCCATCAGTGGGATAGCGGGGGATTACTACGAGCAGTACTTC. Its protein product is CAISGIAGDYYEQYF.

At least ten counts were recorded for this clonotype. The V and J genes are TRBV12-3 or TRBV12-4 and TRBJ2-3; D is perhaps TRBD1 (5 bases). V was pared by 0 bases and J by 3 bases, with 10 bases between. CDR3 length equals 15 residues. The CDR3: CASSLAQPGTDTQYF. CDR3 in DNA: TGTGCCAGCAGTTTAGCGCAGCCAGGGACAGATACGCAGTATTTT.

This clonotype was found many times. In DNA form, the CDR3 reads TGCAGTGCTTGGACAGGGGGAACTGGAAACACCATATATTTT. It codes for CSAWTGGTGNTIYF. This chain links TRBV20-1 with TRBJ1-3, with TRBD1 matching over 10 bases. Germline assignment: CDR1 DFQATT and CDR2 SNEGSKA (reference sequence). The CDR3 is 14 residues long. V lost 5 bases to trimming and J lost 2 bases; unmatched junction nucleotides: 3.

This clonotype appeared a few times. The genes are TRBV27 and TRBJ1-4; D is ambiguous. In germline, CDR1 is MNHEY, CDR2 SMNVEV (reference sequence). The length of the CDR3 is 15 residues. Trimming took 6 bases from V and 3 from J, leaving 14 bases between them. The CDR3 is CASSPEVRANEKLFF. The CDR3 DNA is TGTGCCAGCAGCCCTGAGGTTAGAGCTAATGAAAAACTGTTTTTT. The entire variable domain, with the rest obtained from reference TRBV27 and TRBJ1-4, is as follows: EAQVTQNPRYLITVTGKKLTVTCSQNMNHEYMSWYRQDPGLGLRQIYYSMNVEVTDKGDVPEGYKVSRKEKRNFPLILESPSPNQTSLYFCASSPEVRANEKLFFGSGTQLSVL.

Only a few counts were recorded for this clonotype. This chain connects TRBV6-1 to TRBJ2-7; D may match TRBD1 or TRBD2 (5 bases each). Germline V gene sequence: CDR1 MNHNS, CDR2 SASEGT. This CDR3 region has 14 residues. Trimming took off 7 bases at V and 0 bases at J, with 13 bases between the two ends. The CDR3 sequence is CASKEQDSSYEQYF. CDR3 coding DNA: TGTGCCAGCAAAGAACAGGACTCCTCCTACGAGCAGTACTTC.